This T cell receptor beta chain was sequenced during a study of CD8 T cells in ankylosing spondylitis. TCRdb analysed the 5' RACE reads with MiXCR anew, one entry per CDR3 protein. The sample holds roughly 260,000 distinct CDR3 sequences; around 18% are singletons and the top ten take 7.8%. This CDR3 contains 15 residues. With 5 bases removed from V and 5 bases from J, the gap between germline ends came to 18 bases. Germline CDR1 LGHDT, CDR2 YNNKEL (reference sequence). The source of this sequence is a male donor with ankylosing spondylitis or in good health (not recorded which). Sample: blood, either unsorted or a sorted T cell fraction (not recorded which). V and J are TRBV3-1 and TRBJ1-1; maybe TRBD1 (5 bases). CDR3 sequence: CASSEGPVGGTEAFF. In DNA form, the CDR3 reads TGTGCCAGCAGCGAGGGGCCAGTGGGAGGGACTGAAGCTTTCTTT.